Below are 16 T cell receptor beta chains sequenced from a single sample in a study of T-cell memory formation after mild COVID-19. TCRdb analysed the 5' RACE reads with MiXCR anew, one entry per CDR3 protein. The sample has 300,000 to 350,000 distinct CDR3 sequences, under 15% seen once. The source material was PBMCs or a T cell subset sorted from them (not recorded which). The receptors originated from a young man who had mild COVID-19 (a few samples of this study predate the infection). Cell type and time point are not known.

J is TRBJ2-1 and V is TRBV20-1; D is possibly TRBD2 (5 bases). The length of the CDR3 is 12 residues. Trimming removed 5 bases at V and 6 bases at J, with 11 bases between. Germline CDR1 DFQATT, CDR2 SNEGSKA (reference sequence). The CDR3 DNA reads TGCAGTGCTTCCCCGGACTCCAATGAGCAGTTCTTC. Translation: CSASPDSNEQFF.

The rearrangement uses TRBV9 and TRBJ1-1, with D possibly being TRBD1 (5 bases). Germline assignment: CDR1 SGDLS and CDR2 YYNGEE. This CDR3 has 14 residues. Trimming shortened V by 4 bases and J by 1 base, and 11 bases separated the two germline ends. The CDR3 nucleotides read TGTGCCAGCAGCCCGGGACTCAAGAACACTGAAGCTTTCTTT. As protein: CASSPGLKNTEAFF.

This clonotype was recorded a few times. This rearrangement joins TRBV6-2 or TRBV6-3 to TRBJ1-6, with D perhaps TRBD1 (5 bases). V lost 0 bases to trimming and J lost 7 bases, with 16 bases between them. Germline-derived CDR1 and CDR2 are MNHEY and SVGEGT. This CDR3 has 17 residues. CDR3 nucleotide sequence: TGTGCCAGCAGTTACTCGATTCGGGGAGCAGGGAATTCACCCCTCCACTTT. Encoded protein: CASSYSIRGAGNSPLHF.

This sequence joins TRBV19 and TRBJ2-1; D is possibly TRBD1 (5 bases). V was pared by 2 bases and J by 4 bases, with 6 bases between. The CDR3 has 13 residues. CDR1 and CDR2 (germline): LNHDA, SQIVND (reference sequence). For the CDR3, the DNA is TGTGCCAGTAGTATAACAGGATACAATGAGCAGTTCTTC. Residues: CASSITGYNEQFF. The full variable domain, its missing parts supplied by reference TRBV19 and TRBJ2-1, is DGGITQSPKYLFRKEGQNVTLSCEQNLNHDAMYWYRQDPGQGLRLIYYSQIVNDFQKGDIAEGYSVSREKKESFPLTVTSAQKNPTAFYLCASSITGYNEQFFGPGTRLTVL.

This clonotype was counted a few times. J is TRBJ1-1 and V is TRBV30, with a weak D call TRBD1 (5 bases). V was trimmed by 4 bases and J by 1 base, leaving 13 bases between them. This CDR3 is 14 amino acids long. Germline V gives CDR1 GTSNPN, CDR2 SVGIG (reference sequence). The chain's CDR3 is CAWNGGLRNTEAFF. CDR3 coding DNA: TGTGCCTGGAATGGGGGGTTGAGGAACACTGAAGCTTTCTTT.

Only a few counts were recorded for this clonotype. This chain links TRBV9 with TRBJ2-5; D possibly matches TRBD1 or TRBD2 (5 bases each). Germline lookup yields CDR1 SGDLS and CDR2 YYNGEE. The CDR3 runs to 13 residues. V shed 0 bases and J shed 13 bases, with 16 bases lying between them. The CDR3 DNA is TGTGCCAGCAGCGTAGACCCCCGGGACCCTCTGTACTTC. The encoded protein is CASSVDPRDPLYF.

For the CDR3, the DNA is TGTGCCAGCAGCGTAACCCTCACAGATACGCAGTATTTT. The encoded protein is CASSVTLTDTQYF. This chain joins TRBV9 and TRBJ2-3; D is undetermined. CDR1 and CDR2 from the germline V gene are SGDLS and YYNGEE. Trimming removed 1 base at V and 2 bases at J, with 5 bases between. The CDR3 contains 13 residues.

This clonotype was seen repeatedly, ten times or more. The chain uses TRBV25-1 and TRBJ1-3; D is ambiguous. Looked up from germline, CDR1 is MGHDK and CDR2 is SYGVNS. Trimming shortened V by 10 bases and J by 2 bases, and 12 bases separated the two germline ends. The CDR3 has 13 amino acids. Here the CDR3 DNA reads TGTGCCATCCAGGCCAGTACTGGAAACACCATATATTTT. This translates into CAIQASTGNTIYF.

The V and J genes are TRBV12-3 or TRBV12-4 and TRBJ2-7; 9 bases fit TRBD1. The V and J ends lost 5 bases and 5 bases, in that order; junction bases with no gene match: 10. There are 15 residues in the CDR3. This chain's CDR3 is CASSPEGTGIHEQYF. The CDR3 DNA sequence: TGTGCCAGCAGTCCCGAAGGGACAGGGATCCACGAGCAGTACTTC.

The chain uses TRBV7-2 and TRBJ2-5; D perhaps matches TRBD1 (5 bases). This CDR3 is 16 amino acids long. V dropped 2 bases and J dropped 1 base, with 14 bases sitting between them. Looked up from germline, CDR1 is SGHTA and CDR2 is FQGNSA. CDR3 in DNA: TGTGCCAGCAGCTTAAGTTTTAGGGGTTCCCAAGAGACCCAGTACTTC. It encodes CASSLSFRGSQETQYF.

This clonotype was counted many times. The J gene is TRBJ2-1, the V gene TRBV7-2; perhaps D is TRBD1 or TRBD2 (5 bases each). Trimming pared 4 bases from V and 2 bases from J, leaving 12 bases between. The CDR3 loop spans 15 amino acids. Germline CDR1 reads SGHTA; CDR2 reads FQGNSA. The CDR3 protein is CASSYHRDPYNEQFF. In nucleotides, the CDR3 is TGTGCCAGCAGCTACCACCGGGACCCCTACAATGAGCAGTTCTTC.

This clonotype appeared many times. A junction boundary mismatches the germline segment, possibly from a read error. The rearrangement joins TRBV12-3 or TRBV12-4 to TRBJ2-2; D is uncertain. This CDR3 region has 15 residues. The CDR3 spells CASSFHVRNAGELFF. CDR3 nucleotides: TGTGCCAGCAGTTTTCATGTCCGGAACGCCGGGGAGCTGTTTTTT.

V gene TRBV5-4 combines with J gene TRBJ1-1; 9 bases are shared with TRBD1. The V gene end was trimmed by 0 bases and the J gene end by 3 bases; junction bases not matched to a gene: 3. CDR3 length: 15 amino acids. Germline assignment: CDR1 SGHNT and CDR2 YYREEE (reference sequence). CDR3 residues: CASSLGGQGYTEAFF. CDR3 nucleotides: TGTGCCAGCAGCTTGGGGGGACAGGGATACACTGAAGCTTTCTTT.

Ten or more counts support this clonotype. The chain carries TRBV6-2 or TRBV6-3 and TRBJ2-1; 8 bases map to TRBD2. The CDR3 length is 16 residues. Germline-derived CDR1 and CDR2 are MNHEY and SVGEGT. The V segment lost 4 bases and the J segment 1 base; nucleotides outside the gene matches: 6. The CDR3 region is CASSSTLAGSYNEQFF. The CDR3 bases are TGTGCCAGCAGTTCGACGCTAGCGGGTTCCTACAATGAGCAGTTCTTC.

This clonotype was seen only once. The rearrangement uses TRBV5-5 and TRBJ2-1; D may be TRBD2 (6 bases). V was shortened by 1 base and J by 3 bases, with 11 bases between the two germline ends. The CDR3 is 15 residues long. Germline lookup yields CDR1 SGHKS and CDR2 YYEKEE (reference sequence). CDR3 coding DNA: TGTGCCAGCAGCTTGCTGACGGGGGACTACAATGAGCAGTTCTTC. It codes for CASSLLTGDYNEQFF.

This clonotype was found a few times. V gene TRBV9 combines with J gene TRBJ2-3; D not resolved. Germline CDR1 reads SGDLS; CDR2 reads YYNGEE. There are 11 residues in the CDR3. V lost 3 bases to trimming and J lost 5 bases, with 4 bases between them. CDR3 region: CASSDRDTQYF. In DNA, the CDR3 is TGTGCCAGCAGCGACCGAGATACGCAGTATTTT. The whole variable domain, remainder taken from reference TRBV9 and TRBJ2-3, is DSGVTQTPKHLITATGQRVTLRCSPRSGDLSVYWYQQSLDQGLQFLIQYYNGEERAKGNILERFSAQQFPDLHSELNLSSLELGDSALYFCASSDRDTQYFGPGTRLTVL.